Below are 8 T cell receptor beta chains sequenced from a single sample in a study of T cells in Graves' hyperthyroidism and ophthalmopathy. It was RNA transcripts that yielded the amplified TCR beta CDR3 regions. The TCR CDR3 first-round RT-PCR relied on the HTBI primer set. TCRdb re-analysed the multiplex PCR reads in MiXCR, keeping a single row per CDR3 protein. Of hundreds of thousands of distinct CDR3 sequences listed, 45% are singletons. Sequencing was performed on peripheral blood or thyroid tissue (not recorded which). These receptors originate from an adult man with Graves' disease, either hyperthyroidism or ophthalmopathy (not recorded which).

As regards this clonotype: A much larger clone lies a single base off, so this may be a read error. The chain uses TRBV20-1 and TRBJ2-7; D may be TRBD2 (5 bases). Germline assignment: CDR1 DFQATT and CDR2 SNEGSKA (reference sequence). The CDR3 has 16 amino acids. Trimming pared 0 bases from V and 0 bases from J, leaving 15 bases between. The CDR3 DNA is TGCAGTGCTAGAGATTTAGGGAGTCCACGCTCCTACGAGCAGTACTTC. Amino acids: CSARDLGSPRSYEQYF.

The chain is built from TRBV10-3 and TRBJ1-2, with 9 bases identical to TRBD1. CDR1 and CDR2 (germline): ENHRY, SYGVKD. The V segment lost 6 bases and the J segment 7 bases; nucleotides outside the gene matches: 3. The CDR3 sequence is 12 residues long. The CDR3 DNA reads TGTGCCATCAGGGGACAGGGTTTTGGCTACACCTTC. It codes for CAIRGQGFGYTF.

The chain recombines TRBV2 with TRBJ1-3, with 9 nucleotides matching TRBD1. V was clipped by 4 bases and J by 4 bases; unmatched bases: 2. Germline V CDR1 and CDR2: SNHLY, FYNNEI. The CDR3 contains 14 residues. The CDR3 DNA reads TGTGCCAGCAGTGGGGGGACAGGGGGAAACACCATATATTTT. This encodes CASSGGTGGNTIYF.

The rearrangement uses TRBV24-1 and TRBJ1-1; 8 nucleotides line up with TRBD1. The germline V gene encodes CDR1 KGHDR and CDR2 SFDVKD. This CDR3 has 14 amino acids. The trim removed 7 bases at V and 1 base at J, leaving 4 bases unmatched. The CDR3 sequence: CATRPGQANTEAFF. The CDR3 nucleotides read TGTGCCACCAGGCCGGGACAGGCGAACACTGAAGCTTTCTTT.

J is TRBJ1-2 and V is TRBV7-9; TRBD1 agrees at 11 bases. The J segment lost 3 bases and the V segment lost 4 bases, leaving 7 bases of the junction unmatched. The CDR3 length is 16 residues. Germline CDR1 is SEHNR and CDR2 is FQNEAQ (reference sequence). The CDR3 nucleotides are TGTGCCAGCAGCTCCGGGACAGGGGGGAAAGACTATGGCTACACCTTC. Translating it yields CASSSGTGGKDYGYTF.

The chain has TRBV20-1 and TRBJ1-6; D is possibly TRBD1 (5 bases). Germline loops: CDR1 DFQATT, CDR2 SNEGSKA (reference sequence). Between the trimmed V and J ends, which lost 4 bases and 13 bases, there was a span of 14 bases. This CDR3 comprises 12 residues. This chain's CDR3 is CSATGGNQPLHF. As DNA, the CDR3 is TGCAGTGCTACGGGGGGAAATCAGCCCCTCCACTTT.

V usage is TRBV5-6 and J usage is TRBJ2-7; 8 bases agree with TRBD2. V shed 6 bases and J 0 bases; nucleotides not matched to a gene: 5. Germline loops: CDR1 SGHDT, CDR2 YYEEEE. This CDR3 contains 14 residues. The CDR3 loop reads CASIGGGTSYEQYF. The DNA of the CDR3 is TGTGCCAGCATCGGCGGGGGGACCTCCTACGAGCAGTACTTC.

With regard to this clonotype: The junction departs from germline at one end; a sequencing error may be responsible. The gene calls are TRBV7-9 and TRBJ2-7; D is possibly TRBD1 (6 bases). The CDR3 is made up of 19 amino acids. Germline loops: CDR1 SEHNR, CDR2 FQNEAQ (reference sequence). CDR3 sequence reads: CATSRPSDSYRSGSYEQYF. The CDR3 DNA follows: TGTGCCACCAGCAGACCGTCGGACAGCTACAGGAGTGGCTCCTACGAGCAGTACTTC.